This TCR beta chain derives from a study of PD-L1 blockade in urothelial cancer. Study at large: Earlier, patients had received 0 to 3 chemotherapy regimens. Blood-derived samples held a median around 140,000 T cells.

The V gene's germline CDR1 is LNHDA and CDR2 SQIVND (reference sequence). This CDR3 comprises 13 residues. V lost 10 bases and J lost 1, with 14 bases in between. Time point meaning: peripheral blood 6 weeks after treatment start. Samples were collected from each patient before treatment and during treatment. Each patient gave between 1 and 8 of them in total. Synthetic TCR analog templates were spiked into all PCRs individually. Profiling relied on immunoSEQ multiplex PCR, and the TCRdb table lists in-frame clones only, not all of them. The sample has some 51,000 clones, around 89% seen once. This chain uses TRBV19 with TRBJ2-7, with D perhaps TRBD2 (6 bases). The clonotype was recovered from a man aged 55 to 70 with urothelial cancer. The material was PBMCs, obtained around atezolizumab (anti-PD-L1) treatment. Here the CDR3 reads CATDTGLSYEQYF. The DNA for the CDR3 is TGTGCCACCGACACAGGACTATCCTACGAGCAGTACTTC.